Listed below are T cell receptor beta chains from one sample, sequenced in a study of blood T cell repertoires in COVID-19. Produced via immunoSEQ multiplex PCR; TCRdb's table is partial and in-frame only. The profile covers about 87,000 clones, with around 86% appearing a single time and less than 5% taken by the ten largest. Source material: peripheral blood. The receptors shown here come from a woman aged 80 or older with acute or convalescent COVID-19. The CDR3 runs from the conserved cysteine through the conserved F or W. Fields, in order: V gene, clone size, D gene, J gene, CDR3 protein, CDR3 DNA. A D gene is named only where the DNA matches it firmly. The size field is filled for only some rows; it gives once, few, many or a size class.

>TRBV19|NA|NA|TRBJ2-2
CASSIPTGASTGELFF
TGTGCCAGTAGTATCCCGACAGGAGCTAGCACCGGGGAGCTGTTTTTT
>TRBV2|NA|TRBD2|TRBJ2-5
CASSKGREGPETQYF
TGTGCCAGCAGTAAAGGGCGGGAGGGGCCAGAGACCCAGTACTTC
>TRBV19|few|NA|TRBJ1-5
CASKGRGNQPQHF
TGTGCCAGTAAAGGGAGGGGCAATCAGCCCCAGCATTTT
>TRBV6-5|NA|NA|TRBJ1-5
CASNLRTEQNQPQHF
TGTGCCAGCAACCTAAGGACAGAACAAAATCAGCCCCAGCATTTT
>TRBV3-1/TRBV3-2|NA|TRBD1|TRBJ2-6
CASRGTGGLGANVLTF
TGTGCCAGCAGAGGGACAGGGGGGCTCGGGGCCAACGTCCTGACTTTC
>TRBV7-2|NA|NA|TRBJ2-3
CASSFLGPSTDTQYF
TGTGCCAGCAGCTTTTTGGGGCCTAGCACAGATACGCAGTATTTT
>TRBV9|once|NA|TRBJ1-4
CASSVAGGRDEKLFF
TGTGCCAGCAGCGTAGCGGGGGGTAGGGATGAAAAACTGTTTTTT
>TRBV7-9|NA|NA|TRBJ1-1
CASSPFNTEAFF
TGTGCCAGCAGCCCTTTCAACACTGAAGCTTTCTTT
>TRBV2|NA|NA|TRBJ2-3
CASGGQPTDTQYF
TGTGCCAGCGGCGGACAGCCCACAGATACGCAGTATTTT
>TRBV4-2|NA|NA|TRBJ2-5
CASSQTRGLNQETQYF
TGTGCCAGCAGCCAAACTCGCGGACTTAATCAAGAGACCCAGTACTTC
>TRBV5-1|NA|TRBD2|TRBJ2-1
CASSPTRGAGGVYNEQFF
TGCGCCAGCAGCCCCACCAGAGGGGCGGGAGGGGTCTACAATGAGCAGTTCTTC
>TRBV15|NA|NA|TRBJ2-7
CATSRDLVSYEQYF
TGTGCCACCAGCAGAGATTTAGTATCGTACGAGCAGTACTTC
>TRBV7-2|NA|TRBD1|TRBJ1-2
CASSLVAGTGRANYGYTF
TGTGCCAGCAGCTTAGTCGCGGGGACAGGGCGAGCTAACTATGGCTACACCTTC
>TRBV5-6|NA|NA|TRBJ2-5
CASSLMRNPTQYF
TGTGCCAGCAGCTTGATGAGAAACCCGACCCAGTACTTC
>TRBV6-2/TRBV6-3|few|TRBD1|TRBJ2-3
CASSPGTEADTQYF
TGTGCCAGCAGCCCCGGGACAGAAGCAGATACGCAGTATTTT
>TRBV6-1|once|NA|TRBJ1-3
CASSEVGRAPGNTIYF
TGTGCCAGCAGTGAAGTAGGGAGGGCCCCTGGAAACACCATATATTTT
>TRBV5-8|NA|TRBD2|TRBJ2-5
CASSLGLAGTYQETQYF
TGTGCCAGCAGCTTGGGTCTAGCGGGAACCTACCAAGAGACCCAGTACTTC
>TRBV28|few|NA|TRBJ1-2
CASSLLREWNYGYTF
TGTGCCAGCAGTTTATTGAGGGAGTGGAACTATGGCTACACCTTC
>TRBV19|NA|NA|TRBJ2-1
CASSWVARTGSYNEQFF
TGTGCCAGTAGTTGGGTGGCACGAACGGGGTCCTACAATGAGCAGTTCTTC
>TRBV7-9|once|NA|TRBJ2-1
CASSPRAWPGDEQFF
TGTGCCAGCAGCCCCCGGGCCTGGCCGGGGGATGAGCAGTTCTTC
>TRBV2|few|NA|TRBJ2-5
CASKWDLGETQYF
TGTGCCAGCAAGTGGGACTTGGGCGAGACCCAGTACTTC
>TRBV15|NA|TRBD1|TRBJ1-1
CATSLGVQGAEAFF
TGTGCCACCAGCTTAGGTGTGCAGGGGGCTGAAGCTTTCTTT
>TRBV18|once|TRBD2|TRBJ2-1
CASSPSTSGGTYNEQFF
TGTGCCAGCTCACCATCGACTAGCGGGGGGACCTACAATGAGCAGTTCTTC
>TRBV25-1|NA|TRBD1|TRBJ1-1
CASRPDRGQSTEAFF
TGTGCCAGCAGGCCTGACAGGGGGCAGAGCACTGAAGCTTTCTTT
>TRBV7-8|few|TRBD1|TRBJ1-2
CASSLGLDRANYGYTF
TGTGCCAGCAGCTTAGGATTGGACAGGGCAAACTATGGCTACACCTTC
>TRBV7-8|NA|TRBD2|TRBJ2-3
CASSAIQLAGVTDTQYF
TGTGCCAGCAGCGCCATCCAACTAGCGGGAGTAACAGATACGCAGTATTTT
>TRBV6-1|few|NA|TRBJ1-5
CASRSRVSQHF
TGTGCCAGCAGGTCCCGAGTGTCCCAGCATTTT
>TRBV5-1|NA|TRBD2|TRBJ2-7
CASSLRSGGASSYEQYF
TGCGCCAGCAGCTTGAGGAGCGGGGGGGCCAGCTCCTACGAGCAGTACTTC
>TRBV11-1|NA|TRBD1|TRBJ1-1
CASSGRDRSNTEAFF
TGTGCCAGCAGCGGCCGGGACAGGTCAAACACTGAAGCTTTCTTT
>TRBV30|NA|NA|TRBJ1-1
CAWNRLGVTEAFF
TGTGCCTGGAATCGTCTTGGAGTAACTGAAGCTTTCTTT
>TRBV6-6|once|NA|TRBJ1-5
CASRTGGQSDNQPQHF
TGTGCCAGCAGGACCGGCGGACAGTCCGACAATCAGCCCCAGCATTTT
>TRBV19|NA|TRBD1|TRBJ1-5
CASEDRGGGNQPQHF
TGTGCCAGTGAGGACAGGGGCGGTGGCAATCAGCCCCAGCATTTT
>TRBV18|NA|NA|TRBJ2-2
CASSPLSGHTGELFF
TGTGCCAGCTCACCACTTTCTGGCCACACCGGGGAGCTGTTTTTT
>TRBV7-2|NA|NA|TRBJ2-1
CASRGGGSGEQFF
TGTGCCAGCAGAGGGGGGGGCTCAGGTGAGCAGTTCTTC
>TRBV9|few|TRBD1|TRBJ2-1
CASSAGQGWTEQFF
TGTGCCAGCAGCGCCGGACAGGGTTGGACTGAGCAGTTCTTC
>TRBV19|once|TRBD1|TRBJ2-7
CASSIRGPLYEQYF
TGTGCCAGTAGTATAAGGGGGCCGCTCTACGAGCAGTACTTC
>TRBV5-1|NA|TRBD1|TRBJ1-1
CASSSRDRLPEAFF
TGCGCCAGCAGCTCCCGGGACAGGTTACCTGAAGCTTTCTTT
>TRBV9|NA|TRBD1|TRBJ2-5
CASSVADRETQYF
TGTGCCAGCAGCGTAGCGGACAGGGAGACCCAGTACTTC
>TRBV6-5|NA|TRBD1|TRBJ1-1
CASSLGQGYTEAFF
TGTGCCAGCAGCCTCGGACAGGGATACACTGAAGCTTTCTTT
>TRBV30|once|TRBD1|TRBJ2-7
CAWRPQGAAYEQYF
TGTGCCTGGAGACCCCAGGGGGCCGCCTACGAGCAGTACTTC